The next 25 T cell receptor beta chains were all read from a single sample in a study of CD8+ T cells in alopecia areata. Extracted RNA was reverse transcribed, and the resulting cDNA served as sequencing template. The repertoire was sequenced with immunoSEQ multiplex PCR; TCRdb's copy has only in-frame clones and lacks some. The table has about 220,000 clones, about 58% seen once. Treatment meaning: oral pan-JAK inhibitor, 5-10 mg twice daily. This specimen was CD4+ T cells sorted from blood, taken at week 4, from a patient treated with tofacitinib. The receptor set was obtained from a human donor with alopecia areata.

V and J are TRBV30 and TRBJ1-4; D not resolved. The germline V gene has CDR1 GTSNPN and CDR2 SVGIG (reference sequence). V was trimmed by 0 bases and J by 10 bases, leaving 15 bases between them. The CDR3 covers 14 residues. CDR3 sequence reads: CAWSVRGRGGKLFF. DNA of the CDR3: TGTGCCTGGAGTGTAAGAGGGAGAGGCGGAAAACTGTTTTTT. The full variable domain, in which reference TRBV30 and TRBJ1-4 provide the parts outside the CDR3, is SQTIHQWPATLVQPVGSPLSLECTVEGTSNPNLYWYRQAAGRGLQLLFYSVGIGQISSEVPQNLSASRPQDRQFILSSKKLLLSDSGFYLCAWSVRGRGGKLFFGSGTQLSVL.

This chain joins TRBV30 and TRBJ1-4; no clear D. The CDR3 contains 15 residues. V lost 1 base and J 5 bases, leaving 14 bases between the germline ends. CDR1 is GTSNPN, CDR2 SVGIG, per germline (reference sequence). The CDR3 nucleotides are TGTGCCTGGAGTGGGGGATCCAGAACGAATGAAAAACTGTTTTTT. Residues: CAWSGGSRTNEKLFF.

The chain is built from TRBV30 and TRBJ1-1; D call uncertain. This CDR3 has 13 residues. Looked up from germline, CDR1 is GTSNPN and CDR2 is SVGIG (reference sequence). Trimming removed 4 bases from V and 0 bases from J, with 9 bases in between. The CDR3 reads CAWTEGMNTEAFF. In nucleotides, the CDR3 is TGTGCCTGGACGGAGGGCATGAACACTGAAGCTTTCTTT.

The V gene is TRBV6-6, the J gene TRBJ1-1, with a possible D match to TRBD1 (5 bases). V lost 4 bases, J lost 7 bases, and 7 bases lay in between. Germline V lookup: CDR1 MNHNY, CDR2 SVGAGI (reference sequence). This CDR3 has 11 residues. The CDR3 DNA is TGTGCCAGCAGTTGGGACGTTGAAGCTTTCTTT. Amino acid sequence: CASSWDVEAFF.

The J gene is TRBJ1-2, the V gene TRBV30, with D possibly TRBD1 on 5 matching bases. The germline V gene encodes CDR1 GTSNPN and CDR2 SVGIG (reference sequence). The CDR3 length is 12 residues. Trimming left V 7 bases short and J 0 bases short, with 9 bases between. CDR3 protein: CASGTSNYGYTF. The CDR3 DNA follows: TGTGCCTCGGGGACGTCTAACTATGGCTACACCTTC.

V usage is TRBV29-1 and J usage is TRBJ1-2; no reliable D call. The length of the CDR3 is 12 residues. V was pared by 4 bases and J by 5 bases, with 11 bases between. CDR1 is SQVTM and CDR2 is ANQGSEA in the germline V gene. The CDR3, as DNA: TGCAGCGTTGTATCGACCCGATATGGCTACACCTTC. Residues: CSVVSTRYGYTF. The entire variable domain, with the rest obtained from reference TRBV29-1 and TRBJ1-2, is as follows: SAVISQKPSRDICQRGTSLTIQCQVDSQVTMMFWYRQQPGQSLTLIATANQGSEATYESGFVIDKFPISRPNLTFSTLTVSNMSPEDSSIYLCSVVSTRYGYTFGSGTRLTVV.

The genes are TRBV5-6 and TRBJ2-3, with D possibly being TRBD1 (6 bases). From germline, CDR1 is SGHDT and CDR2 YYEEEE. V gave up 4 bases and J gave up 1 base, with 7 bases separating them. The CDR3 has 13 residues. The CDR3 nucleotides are TGTGCCAGCAGCCCAGGGGGCACAGATACGCAGTATTTT. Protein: CASSPGGTDTQYF.

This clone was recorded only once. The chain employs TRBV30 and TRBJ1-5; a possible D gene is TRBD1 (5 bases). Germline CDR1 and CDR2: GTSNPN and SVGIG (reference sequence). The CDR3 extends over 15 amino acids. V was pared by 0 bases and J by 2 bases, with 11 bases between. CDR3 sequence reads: CAWSVGGGGNQPQHF. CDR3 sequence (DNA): TGTGCCTGGAGTGTAGGTGGGGGAGGCAATCAGCCCCAGCATTTT.

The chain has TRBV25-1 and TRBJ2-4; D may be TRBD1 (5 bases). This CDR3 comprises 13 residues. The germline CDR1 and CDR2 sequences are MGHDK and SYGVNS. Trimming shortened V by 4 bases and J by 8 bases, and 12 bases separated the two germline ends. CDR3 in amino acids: CASSAQGIDIQYF. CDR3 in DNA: TGTGCCAGCAGTGCCCAGGGTATAGACATTCAGTACTTC.

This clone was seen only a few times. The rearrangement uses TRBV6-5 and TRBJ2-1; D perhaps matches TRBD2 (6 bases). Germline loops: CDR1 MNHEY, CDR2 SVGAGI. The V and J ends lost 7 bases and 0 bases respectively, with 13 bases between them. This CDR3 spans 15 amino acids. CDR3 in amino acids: CASMEGTPSYNEQFF. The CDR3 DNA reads TGTGCCAGCATGGAGGGGACCCCCTCCTACAATGAGCAGTTCTTC.

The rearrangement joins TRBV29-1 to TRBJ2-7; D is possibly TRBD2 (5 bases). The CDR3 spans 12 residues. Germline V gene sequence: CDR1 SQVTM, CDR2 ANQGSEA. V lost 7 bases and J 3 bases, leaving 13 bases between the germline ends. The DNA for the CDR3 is TGCAGCGCGTGGGAGAGAGACTACGAGCAGTACTTC. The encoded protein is CSAWERDYEQYF.

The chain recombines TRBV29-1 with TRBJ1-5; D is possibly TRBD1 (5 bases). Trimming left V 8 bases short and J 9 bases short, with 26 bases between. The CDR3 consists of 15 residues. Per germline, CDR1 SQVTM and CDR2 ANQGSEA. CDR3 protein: CSFCPRQIGSGPQHF. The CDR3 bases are TGCAGCTTCTGCCCCCGACAGATTGGGAGTGGGCCCCAGCATTTT.

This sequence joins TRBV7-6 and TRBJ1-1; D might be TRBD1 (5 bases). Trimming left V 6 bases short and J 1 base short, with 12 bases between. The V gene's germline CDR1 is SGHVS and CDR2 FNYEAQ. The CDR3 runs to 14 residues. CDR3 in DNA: TGTGCCAGCAGGCGTGACAGCTCGAACACTGAAGCTTTCTTT. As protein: CASRRDSSNTEAFF.

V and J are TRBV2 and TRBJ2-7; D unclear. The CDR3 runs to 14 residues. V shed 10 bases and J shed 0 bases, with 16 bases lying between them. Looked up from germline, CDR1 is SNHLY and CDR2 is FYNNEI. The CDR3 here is CATLLPGISYEQYF. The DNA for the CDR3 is TGTGCCACATTACTCCCAGGAATCTCCTACGAGCAGTACTTC.

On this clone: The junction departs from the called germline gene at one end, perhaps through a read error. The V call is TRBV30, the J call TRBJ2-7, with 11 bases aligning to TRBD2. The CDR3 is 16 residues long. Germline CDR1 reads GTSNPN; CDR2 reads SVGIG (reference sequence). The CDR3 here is CAWTQGSGGANYGQYF. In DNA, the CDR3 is TGTGCCTGGACCCAGGGTAGCGGGGGGGCGAACTACGGGCAGTACTTC.

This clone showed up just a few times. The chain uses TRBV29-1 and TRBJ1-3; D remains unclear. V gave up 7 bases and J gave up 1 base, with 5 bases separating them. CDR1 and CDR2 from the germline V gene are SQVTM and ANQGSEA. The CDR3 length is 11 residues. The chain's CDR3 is CSAESGNTIYF. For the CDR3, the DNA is TGCAGCGCCGAATCTGGAAACACCATATATTTT.

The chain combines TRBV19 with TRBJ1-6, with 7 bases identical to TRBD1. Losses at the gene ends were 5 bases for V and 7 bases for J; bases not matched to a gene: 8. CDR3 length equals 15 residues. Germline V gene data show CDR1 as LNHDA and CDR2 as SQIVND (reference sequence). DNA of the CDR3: TGTGCCAGTAGTCCCGACAGGGACGGAAATTCACCCCTCCACTTT. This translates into CASSPDRDGNSPLHF.

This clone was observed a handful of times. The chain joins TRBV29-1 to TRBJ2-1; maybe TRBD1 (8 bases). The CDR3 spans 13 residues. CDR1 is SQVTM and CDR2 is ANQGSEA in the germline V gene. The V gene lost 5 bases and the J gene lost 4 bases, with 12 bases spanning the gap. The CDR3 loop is CSVSQGGYNEQFF. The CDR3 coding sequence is TGCAGCGTTTCACAGGGGGGGTACAATGAGCAGTTCTTC.

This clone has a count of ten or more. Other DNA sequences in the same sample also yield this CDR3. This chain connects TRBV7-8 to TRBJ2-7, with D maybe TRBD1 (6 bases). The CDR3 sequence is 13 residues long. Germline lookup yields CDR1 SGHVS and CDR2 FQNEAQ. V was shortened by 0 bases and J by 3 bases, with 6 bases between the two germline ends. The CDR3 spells CASSLAQGYEQYF. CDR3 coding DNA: TGTGCCAGCAGCTTAGCACAGGGCTACGAGCAGTACTTC. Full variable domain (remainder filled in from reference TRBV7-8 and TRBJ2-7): GAGVSQSPRYKVAKRGQDVALRCDPISGHVSLFWYQQALGQGPEFLTYFQNEAQLDKSGLPSDRFFAERPEGSVSTLKIQRTQQEDSAVYLCASSLAQGYEQYFGPGTRLTVT.

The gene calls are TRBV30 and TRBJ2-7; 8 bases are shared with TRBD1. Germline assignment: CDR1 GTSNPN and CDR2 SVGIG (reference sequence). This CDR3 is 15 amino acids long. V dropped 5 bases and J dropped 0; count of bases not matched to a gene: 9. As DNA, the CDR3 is TGTGCCTGGGGACAGGGCCCATTATCCTCCTACGAGCAGTACTTC. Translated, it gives CAWGQGPLSSYEQYF.

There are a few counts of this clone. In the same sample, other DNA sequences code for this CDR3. The CDR3 protein is CASSFGQRNTEAFF. In nucleotides, the CDR3 is TGTGCCAGCAGTTTCGGACAGCGAAACACTGAAGCTTTCTTT. The chain joins TRBV6-5 to TRBJ1-1; possible D gene TRBD1, 6 bases. Trimming shortened V by 4 bases and J by 2 bases, and 11 bases separated the two germline ends. This CDR3 has 14 residues. Per germline, CDR1 MNHEY and CDR2 SVGAGI.

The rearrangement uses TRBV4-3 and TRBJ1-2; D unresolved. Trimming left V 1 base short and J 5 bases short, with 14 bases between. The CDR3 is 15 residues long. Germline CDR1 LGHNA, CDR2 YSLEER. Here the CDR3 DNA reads TGCGCCAGCAGCCAAGGTCGGTCTAATCCTTATGGCTACACCTTC. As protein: CASSQGRSNPYGYTF.

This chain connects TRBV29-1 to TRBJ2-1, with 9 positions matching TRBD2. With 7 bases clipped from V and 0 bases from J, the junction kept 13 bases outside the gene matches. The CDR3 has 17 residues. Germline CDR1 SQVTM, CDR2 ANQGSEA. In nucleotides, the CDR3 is TGCAGCGCCTACTCCCCAGCGGGGGGCCGCTCCTACAATGAGCAGTTCTTC. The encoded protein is CSAYSPAGGRSYNEQFF.

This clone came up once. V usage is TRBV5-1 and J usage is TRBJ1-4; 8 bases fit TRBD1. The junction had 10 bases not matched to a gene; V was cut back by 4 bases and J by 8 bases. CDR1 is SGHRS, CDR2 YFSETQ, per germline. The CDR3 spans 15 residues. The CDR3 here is CASSPRTGLQEKLFF. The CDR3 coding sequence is TGCGCCAGCAGCCCGCGGACAGGGTTACAGGAAAAACTGTTTTTT.

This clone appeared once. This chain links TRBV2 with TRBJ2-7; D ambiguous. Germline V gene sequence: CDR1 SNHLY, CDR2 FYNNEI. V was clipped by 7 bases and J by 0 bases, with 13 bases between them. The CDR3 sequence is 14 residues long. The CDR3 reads CASILLASSYEQYF. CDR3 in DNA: TGTGCCAGCATCCTCCTGGCGAGCTCCTACGAGCAGTACTTC.